The 21 T cell receptor beta chains in this list originate from one sample, sequenced in a study of T-cell reconstitution after alpha-beta-depleted transplantation in children. Library preparation (for TCRbeta) was performed with unique molecular identifiers. TCRdb recomputed calls from the PCR reads with MiXCR, one row per CDR3 protein. Among 140,000 to 150,000 distinct CDR3 sequences listed, 8.5% to 10% were seen once. The material was PBMCs, mostly from graft donor cells, obtained 180 days after TCRalphabeta/CD19-depleted stem cell transplant. The receptors were gathered from a female patient between 2 and 15 years old who had a stem cell transplant for congenital amegakaryocytic thrombocytopenia, so the T cells may come from the graft donor.

This clonotype was seen ten or more times. The genes are TRBV7-2 and TRBJ1-2, with unresolved D. V was cut by 1 base and J by 7 bases, with 19 bases left in between. The CDR3 totals 16 residues. CDR1 is SGHTA and CDR2 is FQGNSA in the germline V gene. The CDR3: CASSLDSAIPYSGYTF. As DNA, the CDR3 is TGTGCCAGCAGCTTAGACAGCGCCATCCCCTACTCTGGCTACACCTTC.

Turning to this clonotype: One base away lies a much larger clone, so this may be a sequencing read error. The chain is built from TRBV15 and TRBJ2-7; TRBD1 matches at 8 bases. The CDR3 extends over 13 amino acids. Per germline, CDR1 LNHNV and CDR2 YYDKDF (reference sequence). The trim removed 3 bases at V and 5 bases at J, leaving 3 bases unmatched. The CDR3 bases are TGTGCCACCAGCAGGGACAGGGACCACGAGCAGTACTTC. Its protein is CATSRDRDHEQYF.

This clonotype was recorded a few times. The chain employs TRBV19 and TRBJ2-3, with TRBD2 matching 14 bases. The germline V gene has CDR1 LNHDA and CDR2 SQIVND (reference sequence). The length of the CDR3 is 16 residues. The V gene end was trimmed by 7 bases and the J gene end by 6 bases; junction bases not matched to a gene: 9. The CDR3 loop reads CASTPGTSGRPDTQYF. The CDR3 DNA sequence: TGTGCCAGTACCCCGGGGACTAGCGGGAGACCTGATACGCAGTATTTT.

In regard to this clonotype: A much bigger clone sits one base away, suggesting this may be a read error. The chain carries TRBV12-3 or TRBV12-4 and TRBJ2-1, with D unresolved. The CDR3 covers 18 residues. Here the CDR3 reads CACSFWVEFRSHYNEQFF. CDR3 nucleotides: TGTGCCTGCAGTTTTTGGGTTGAGTTCAGGAGCCACTACAATGAGCAGTTCTTC.

This clonotype came up many times. The V and J genes are TRBV12-3 or TRBV12-4 and TRBJ2-7; a possible D gene is TRBD2 (5 bases). The CDR3 loop spans 15 amino acids. V was pared by 6 bases and J by 3 bases, with 18 bases between. Here the CDR3 reads CASRDGYSGGYEQYF. The CDR3 region has the DNA TGTGCCAGCAGAGACGGATACTCAGGAGGCTACGAGCAGTACTTC.

This clonotype was found a few times. One junction end disagrees with the germline gene, perhaps due to a read error. The V gene is TRBV12-3 or TRBV12-4, the J gene TRBJ1-2; TRBD1 matches 7 bases. The CDR3 covers 11 residues. CDR3 residues: CASSGLQGPHF. CDR3 coding DNA: TGTGCCAGCAGTGGGCTACAGGGGCCCCACTTC.

This clonotype has ten or more counts. The chain couples TRBV5-1 to TRBJ2-1; possible D gene TRBD1, 6 bases. There are 15 residues in the CDR3. V lost 1 base to trimming and J lost 4 bases, with 12 bases between them. CDR1 and CDR2 (germline): SGHRS, YFSETQ. The CDR3 region has the DNA TGCGCCAGCAGCTTGCCTTGGACAGATTACAATGAGCAGTTCTTC. Translated, it gives CASSLPWTDYNEQFF.

This clonotype was observed many times. V usage is TRBV6-5 and J usage is TRBJ2-1, with D possibly TRBD2 on 5 matching bases. From germline, CDR1 is MNHEY and CDR2 SVGAGI. The CDR3 is 13 residues long. Between the trimmed V and J ends, which lost 5 bases and 5 bases, there was a span of 10 bases. The CDR3 protein is CASSNRENNEQFF. CDR3 nucleotides: TGTGCCAGCAGTAACCGGGAAAACAATGAGCAGTTCTTC.

V is TRBV29-1 and J is TRBJ1-2; no definite D call. The CDR3 is 10 residues long. Germline values: CDR1 SQVTM, CDR2 ANQGSEA. V was clipped by 2 bases and J by 5 bases, with 3 bases between them. The DNA for the CDR3 is TGCAGCGTTGAACTTTATGGCTACACCTTC. Translated: CSVELYGYTF.

J is TRBJ1-2 and V is TRBV2, with D unclear. V was clipped by 6 bases and J by 2 bases, with 16 bases between them. This CDR3 spans 15 amino acids. Germline V lookup: CDR1 SNHLY, CDR2 FYNNEI. CDR3 in DNA: TGTGCCAGCAGACCTGACACCTTTCCAAACTATGGCTACACCTTC. It translates to CASRPDTFPNYGYTF.

V gene TRBV19 combines with J gene TRBJ2-1; 8 nucleotides match TRBD2. Trimming removed 6 bases from V and 3 bases from J; junction bases left unmatched: 4. The CDR3 has 14 residues. Per the germline V gene, CDR1 is LNHDA and CDR2 is SQIVND (reference sequence). The CDR3 bases are TGTGCCAGTAGGGTAACTAGCGGCTACAATGAGCAGTTCTTC. Residues: CASRVTSGYNEQFF.

As for this clonotype: One base away lies a much larger clone, so this may be a sequencing read error. This sequence joins TRBV28 and TRBJ2-5; D is perhaps TRBD2 (5 bases). Germline CDR1 is MDHEN and CDR2 is SYDVKM. The CDR3 has 13 amino acids. CDR3 protein: CASSFLGEETKYF. CDR3 DNA: TGTGCCAGCAGTTTTTTGGGAGAGGAGACCAAGTACTTC.

Many counts were recorded for this clonotype. The V and J genes are TRBV5-1 and TRBJ2-1; 10 bases align to TRBD2. With V trimmed by 0 bases and J by 7 bases, 4 bases remained unmatched. The CDR3 covers 15 residues. Germline V lookup: CDR1 SGHRS, CDR2 YFSETQ. The CDR3 spells CASSLAPTSGNEQFF. In DNA, the CDR3 is TGCGCCAGCAGCTTGGCTCCGACTAGCGGGAATGAGCAGTTCTTC. Filled out from reference TRBV5-1 and TRBJ2-1, the complete variable domain reads KAGVTQTPRYLIKTRGQQVTLSCSPISGHRSVSWYQQTPGQGLQFLFEYFSETQRNKGNFPGRFSGRQFSNSRSEMNVSTLELGDSALYLCASSLAPTSGNEQFFGPGTRLTVL.

A few counts support this clonotype. The CDR3 sequence is CSARSWGTLAKNIQYF. The CDR3 nucleotides are TGCAGTGCTAGAAGTTGGGGGACTCTAGCCAAAAACATTCAGTACTTC. The genes are TRBV20-1 and TRBJ2-4, with a weak D call TRBD2 (6 bases). Deletions cut 2 bases from V and 0 bases from J, with 14 bases between. The CDR3 runs 16 residues. CDR1 is DFQATT and CDR2 is SNEGSKA in the germline V gene (reference sequence).

This clonotype showed up many times. The V gene is TRBV21-1, the J gene TRBJ2-7; the table's D gene call, TRBD1, was not cross checked with the DNA. TRBV21-1 is given as a pseudogene. The CDR3 spans 14 residues. CDR3 coding DNA: TGTGCCAGCTCACAAGCGGTCCCCTCCTACGAGCAGTACTTC. It is translated as CASSQAVPSYEQYF.

This clonotype was recorded at least ten times. The CDR3 DNA reads TGTGCCAGCAGGGCCAGTCCCTACGAGCAGTACTTC. Protein product: CASRASPYEQYF. The V gene is TRBV28, the J gene TRBJ2-7; the D is unclear. V lost 6 bases to trimming and J lost 2 bases, with 8 bases between them. The CDR3 runs to 12 residues. Germline V lookup: CDR1 MDHEN, CDR2 SYDVKM.

This clonotype was detected ten times or more. The chain has TRBV6-2 or TRBV6-3 and TRBJ2-3; D is tentatively TRBD1 or TRBD2 (5 bases each). From germline, CDR1 is MNHEY and CDR2 SVGEGT. V lost 6 bases and J 0 bases, leaving 7 bases between the germline ends. The CDR3 is 13 residues long. The CDR3 region is CASRGTSTDTQYF. CDR3 in DNA: TGTGCCAGCAGAGGGACCAGCACAGATACGCAGTATTTT.

This clonotype was observed at least ten times. This chain joins TRBV28 and TRBJ2-5; 7 bases align to TRBD2. CDR1 and CDR2 (germline): MDHEN, SYDVKM. This CDR3 comprises 14 residues. V gave up 3 bases and J gave up 2 bases; unmatched junction bases: 3. DNA for the CDR3: TGTGCCAGCAGTTTGTCGGGGGGACAAGAGACCCAGTACTTC. Its protein product is CASSLSGGQETQYF.

This clonotype was seen a handful of times. The chain has TRBV5-1 and TRBJ2-4; 7 positions agree with TRBD1. CDR3 size: 17 residues. Germline-derived CDR1 and CDR2 are SGHRS and YFSETQ. V lost 4 bases and J lost 1; bases outside the gene matches: 11. The CDR3 loop reads CASSGGPQGVAKNIQYF. The CDR3 region has the DNA TGCGCCAGCAGCGGGGGCCCTCAGGGGGTCGCCAAAAACATTCAGTACTTC.

This clonotype has a count of ten or more. The chain combines TRBV20-1 with TRBJ2-7; a weak D match, TRBD1 (5 bases). V dropped 3 bases and J dropped 3 bases, with 12 bases sitting between them. The germline gives CDR1 DFQATT, CDR2 SNEGSKA (reference sequence). This CDR3 has 13 residues. Here the CDR3 reads CSARTEDGYEQYF. The CDR3 bases are TGCAGTGCTAGGACAGAGGACGGCTACGAGCAGTACTTC.

This clonotype was seen many times. J is TRBJ2-3 and V is TRBV14; 7 bases line up with TRBD1. The CDR3 consists of 15 residues. After removal of 1 base from V and 3 bases from J, the junction contained 4 bases not matched to a gene. Per the germline V gene, CDR1 is SGHDN and CDR2 is FVKESK. The CDR3 sequence is CASSQVRGRTDTQYF. Here the CDR3 DNA reads TGTGCCAGCAGCCAAGTAAGGGGGCGGACAGATACGCAGTATTTT.